These 12 T cell receptor beta chains originate from one sample sequenced in a study of blood T cell repertoires in COVID-19. Profiling relied on immunoSEQ multiplex PCR, and the TCRdb table lists in-frame clones only, not all of them. This sample has about 140,000 clones, with roughly 73% found just once. Sequencing input: peripheral blood. These receptor sequences come from a woman in her 50s with active or convalescent COVID-19.

This clone was picked up one time. The rearrangement joins TRBV6-2 or TRBV6-3 to TRBJ2-1; TRBD2 agrees at 11 bases. V shed 5 bases and J 3 bases; nucleotides not matched to a gene: 3. The germline V gene has CDR1 MNHEY and CDR2 SVGEGT. The CDR3 is 15 residues long. The CDR3, as DNA: TGTGCCAGCAGTACTAGCGGGAGCCTCTACAATGAGCAGTTCTTC. This encodes CASSTSGSLYNEQFF.

The chain joins TRBV6-5 to TRBJ2-3, with 8 nucleotides matching TRBD1. Trimming at V came to 7 bases and at J to 5 bases, leaving 11 bases not matched to a gene. This CDR3 is 15 amino acids long. The germline V gene has CDR1 MNHEY and CDR2 SVGAGI. CDR3 sequence: CASKAPGGWKDTQYF. CDR3 DNA sequence: TGTGCCAGCAAGGCCCCAGGGGGCTGGAAAGATACGCAGTATTTT.

This rearrangement joins TRBV7-9 to TRBJ1-5, with 8 bases that match TRBD1. Germline CDR1 SEHNR, CDR2 FQNEAQ (reference sequence). Trimming took 5 bases from V and 0 from J; bases not matched to a gene: 6. The CDR3 is 16 residues long. The CDR3 coding sequence is TGTGCCAGCAGCCAAACAGGGGGACTTAGCAATCAGCCCCAGCATTTT. It translates to CASSQTGGLSNQPQHF.

The V call is TRBV7-2, the J call TRBJ2-3; 11 bases map to TRBD1. Germline trimming cut 5 bases from V and 4 bases from J; bases unmatched to any gene: 8. Germline CDR1 SGHTA, CDR2 FQGNSA. There are 16 residues in the CDR3. Here the CDR3 DNA reads TGTGCCAGCAGCAAGGACAGGGGGCGCGGGGCAGATACGCAGTATTTT. Its protein is CASSKDRGRGADTQYF.

The chain uses TRBV11-2 and TRBJ2-7, with 7 bases that match TRBD1. This CDR3 spans 16 amino acids. Germline trimming cut 2 bases from V and 2 bases from J; bases unmatched to any gene: 9. In germline, CDR1 is SGHAT, CDR2 FQNNGV. CDR3 sequence reads: CASSLMGDSGAYEQYF. CDR3 nucleotide sequence: TGTGCCAGCAGCTTAATGGGGGACAGCGGCGCCTACGAGCAGTACTTC. The entire variable domain, with the rest obtained from reference TRBV11-2 and TRBJ2-7, is as follows: EAGVAQSPRYKIIEKRQSVAFWCNPISGHATLYWYQQILGQGPKLLIQFQNNGVVDDSQLPKDRFSAERLKGVDSTLKIQPAKLEDSAVYLCASSLMGDSGAYEQYFGPGTRLTVT.

The rearrangement links TRBV4-3 to TRBJ1-5; D gene ambiguous. Germline V gene data show CDR1 as LGHNA and CDR2 as YSLEER. V was shortened by 0 bases and J by 2 bases, with 8 bases between the two germline ends. The CDR3 totals 15 residues. CDR3: CASSQDPGGNQPQHF. CDR3 sequence (DNA): TGCGCCAGCAGCCAAGACCCCGGGGGCAATCAGCCCCAGCATTTT.

The chain links TRBV16 to TRBJ1-2; no definite D call. The CDR3 is made up of 15 amino acids. With 3 bases removed from V and 4 bases from J, the gap between germline ends came to 15 bases. Germline assignment: CDR1 KGHSY and CDR2 FQNENV. Here the CDR3 DNA reads TGTGCCAGCAGCCAGGTGGCTCCCAATCCCTATGGCTACACCTTC. It specifies CASSQVAPNPYGYTF.

The gene calls are TRBV18 and TRBJ1-1; D call uncertain. Germline-derived CDR1 and CDR2 are KGHSH and LQKENI. The CDR3 has 13 amino acids. V was cut by 5 bases and J by 2 bases, with 9 bases left in between. CDR3 sequence: CASSTSPNTEAFF. The CDR3 DNA follows: TGTGCCAGCTCAACTAGTCCTAACACTGAAGCTTTCTTT.

The V gene is TRBV5-5, the J gene TRBJ1-1; the match to TRBD1 covers 7 bases. This CDR3 has 16 amino acids. Germline assignment: CDR1 SGHKS and CDR2 YYEKEE (reference sequence). V shed 3 bases and J 2 bases; nucleotides not matched to a gene: 10. This CDR3 is CASSSLAGTANTEAFF. The CDR3, as DNA: TGTGCCAGCAGCTCCCTGGCCGGGACAGCAAACACTGAAGCTTTCTTT.

The chain is built from TRBV7-9 and TRBJ1-4; TRBD1 is a possible D gene (6 bases). The CDR3 is made up of 14 amino acids. Trimming took 4 bases from V and 8 from J, leaving 14 bases between them. Looked up from germline, CDR1 is SEHNR and CDR2 is FQNEAQ (reference sequence). The CDR3 DNA follows: TGTGCCAGCAGCTCGCAGGGGTTCTGGGAAAAACTGTTTTTT. Translated, it gives CASSSQGFWEKLFF.

V usage is TRBV4-2 and J usage is TRBJ1-1; D is unclear. CDR3 length: 16 amino acids. CDR1 LGHNA and CDR2 YNFKEQ come from the germline V gene. V dropped 0 bases and J dropped 3 bases, with 14 bases sitting between them. The CDR3 reads CASSQDWRTSDTEAFF. The CDR3 DNA reads as TGTGCCAGCAGCCAAGATTGGCGGACTTCGGACACTGAAGCTTTCTTT.

This chain uses TRBV19 with TRBJ1-1; a possible D gene is TRBD1 (6 bases). This CDR3 is 14 amino acids long. CDR1 is LNHDA, CDR2 SQIVND, per germline (reference sequence). Trimming left V 6 bases short and J 5 bases short, with 16 bases between. CDR3 bases: TGTGCCAGTAGGGTGGGTCTGAGGGGGACTGAAGCTTTCTTT. Translation: CASRVGLRGTEAFF. Variable domain in full (rest from reference TRBV19 and TRBJ1-1): DGGITQSPKYLFRKEGQNVTLSCEQNLNHDAMYWYRQDPGQGLRLIYYSQIVNDFQKGDIAEGYSVSREKKESFPLTVTSAQKNPTAFYLCASRVGLRGTEAFFGQGTRLTVV.